These T cell receptor beta chains were read from a single sample in a study of T cell responses to AZD1222 COVID-19 vaccine. Produced via immunoSEQ multiplex PCR; TCRdb's table is partial and in-frame only. The repertoire holds around 220,000 clones, with around 94% as singletons. The source was peripheral blood, collected 28 days after the second dose of the MenACWY control vaccine. These receptors came from an adult who received the MenACWY meningococcal vaccine as a control. The CDR3 runs from the conserved cysteine through the conserved F or W. A D gene is named only where the DNA matches it firmly. Rows give clone size only sometimes, using once, few, many, or a class for an expanded clone.

V	J	size	D	CDR3	DNA
TRBV30	TRBJ2-6	NA	NA	CAWSWGDSGANVLTF	TGTGCCTGGAGCTGGGGGGACTCAGGGGCCAACGTCCTGACTTTC
TRBV5-1	TRBJ1-1	NA	TRBD1	CASEGASSEAFF	TGCGCCAGCGAGGGGGCGAGCTCTGAAGCTTTCTTT
TRBV6-5	TRBJ2-7	NA	TRBD1	CASSYGGQGAREQYF	TGTGCCAGCAGTTACGGGGGACAGGGGGCGCGTGAGCAGTACTTC
TRBV5-5	TRBJ2-3	NA	NA	CASSLGKGDTQYF	TGTGCCAGCAGCTTAGGAAAAGGAGATACGCAGTATTTT
TRBV7-2	TRBJ1-2	NA	TRBD1	CASSLAGTGGSYGYTF	TGTGCCAGCAGCTTGGCCGGGACAGGGGGTTCATACGGCTACACCTTC
TRBV28	TRBJ1-1	NA	TRBD1	CASSSDRKAFF	TGTGCCAGCAGTTCGGACAGGAAAGCTTTCTTT
TRBV12-3/TRBV12-4	TRBJ1-6	NA	NA	CASSFLSTSPLHF	TGTGCCAGCAGTTTTCTAAGCACATCACCCCTCCACTTT
TRBV28	TRBJ1-2	NA	NA	CASSTGYGYTF	TGTGCCAGCAGTACTGGCTATGGCTACACCTTC
TRBV5-8	TRBJ1-2	NA	NA	CASSFIRQNYGYTF	TGTGCCAGCAGCTTCATACGCCAAAACTATGGCTACACCTTC
TRBV28	TRBJ2-1	NA	TRBD1	CASSSLGQGTYNEQFF	TGTGCCAGCAGTAGCCTCGGACAGGGGACTTACAATGAGCAGTTCTTC
TRBV7-3	TRBJ1-2	NA	TRBD1	CASSPGQGYGYTF	TGTGCCAGCAGCCCCGGACAGGGCTATGGCTACACCTTC
TRBV29-1	TRBJ2-3	NA	TRBD2	CSVAGVGGGTDTQYF	TGCAGCGTAGCGGGAGTCGGGGGAGGCACAGATACGCAGTATTTT
TRBV5-1	TRBJ2-7	NA	TRBD1	CASSRDRRTYEQYF	TGCGCCAGCAGCCGGGACAGGCGAACCTACGAGCAGTACTTC
TRBV5-4	TRBJ1-2	NA	NA	CASRLVPRGRSKDGYTF	TGTGCCAGCCGCTTGGTTCCACGGGGCAGGTCGAAGGATGGCTACACCTTC
TRBV28	TRBJ1-5	NA	NA	CASSLGYNQPQHF	TGTGCCAGCAGTTTAGGATACAATCAGCCCCAGCATTTT
TRBV19	TRBJ1-4	NA	NA	CASRSEDEKLFF	TGTGCCAGTAGGTCGGAAGATGAAAAACTGTTTTTT
TRBV2	TRBJ1-1	NA	TRBD1	CASRRGQGTNDEAFF	TGTGCCAGCAGGAGGGGACAGGGGACAAACGATGAAGCTTTCTTT
TRBV2	TRBJ2-3	NA	NA	CASSDSVQSTSTDTQYF	TGTGCCAGCAGTGACAGTGTGCAGAGTACTAGCACAGATACGCAGTATTTT
TRBV6-1	TRBJ2-7	NA	TRBD2	CASSDGTSAYEQYF	TGTGCCAGCAGTGACGGGACTAGTGCCTACGAGCAGTACTTC
TRBV29-1	TRBJ1-2	NA	NA	CSVEEEGLGGYTF	TGCAGCGTTGAAGAGGAGGGGCTTGGGGGCTACACCTTC
TRBV4-3	TRBJ2-7	NA	NA	CASSQDRGSADEQYF	TGCGCCAGCAGCCAAGATCGGGGCTCAGCGGACGAGCAGTACTTC
TRBV28	TRBJ1-1	NA	NA	CASSLPRTEAFF	TGTGCCAGCAGTTTACCGCGAACTGAAGCTTTCTTT
TRBV9	TRBJ2-3	NA	NA	CASSVGVGDTQYF	TGTGCCAGCAGCGTAGGGGTAGGAGATACGCAGTATTTT
TRBV28	TRBJ2-7	NA	TRBD1	CASRGQGLSYEQYF	TGTGCCAGCAGAGGACAGGGCCTCTCCTACGAGCAGTACTTC
TRBV5-5	TRBJ2-7	NA	TRBD1	CASSHETAGGYEQYF	TGTGCCAGCAGCCATGAGACGGCAGGGGGCTACGAGCAGTACTTC
TRBV3-1/TRBV3-2	TRBJ2-1	NA	NA	CASSQEDLEQFF	TGTGCCAGCAGCCAAGAGGACCTTGAGCAGTTCTTC
TRBV5-5	TRBJ2-2	NA	TRBD1	CASSLDRGPAGELFF	TGTGCCAGCAGCTTGGACAGGGGTCCAGCCGGGGAGCTGTTTTTT
TRBV3-1/TRBV3-2	TRBJ2-1	NA	NA	CASSPLGNEQFF	TGTGCCAGCAGCCCCCTGGGCAATGAGCAGTTCTTC
TRBV6-4	TRBJ2-1	NA	TRBD2	CASSEGTSGHNEQFF	TGTGCCAGCAGTGAAGGGACTAGCGGCCACAATGAGCAGTTCTTC
TRBV6-2/TRBV6-3	TRBJ1-1	NA	TRBD1	CASSYPAGGNTEAFF	TGTGCCAGCAGTTATCCGGCAGGGGGCAACACTGAAGCTTTCTTT
TRBV12-3/TRBV12-4	TRBJ2-2	once	NA	CASSLGGTRELFF	TGTGCCAGCAGTTTAGGGGGGACCCGGGAGCTGTTTTTT
TRBV6-6	TRBJ2-7	NA	NA	CASSYGESYEQYF	TGTGCCAGCAGTTATGGAGAATCCTACGAGCAGTACTTC